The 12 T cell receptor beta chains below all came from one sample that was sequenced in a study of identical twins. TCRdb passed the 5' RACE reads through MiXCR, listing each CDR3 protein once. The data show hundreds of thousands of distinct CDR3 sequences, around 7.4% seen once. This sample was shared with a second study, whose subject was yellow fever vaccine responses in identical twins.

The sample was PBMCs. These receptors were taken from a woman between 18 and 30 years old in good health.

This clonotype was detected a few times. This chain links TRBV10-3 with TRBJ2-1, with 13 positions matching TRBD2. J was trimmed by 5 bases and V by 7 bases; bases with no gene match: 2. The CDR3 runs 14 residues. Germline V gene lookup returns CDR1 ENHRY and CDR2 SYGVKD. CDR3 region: CAIKGTSGNNEQFF. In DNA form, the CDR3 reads TGTGCCATCAAGGGGACTAGCGGGAACAATGAGCAGTTCTTC.

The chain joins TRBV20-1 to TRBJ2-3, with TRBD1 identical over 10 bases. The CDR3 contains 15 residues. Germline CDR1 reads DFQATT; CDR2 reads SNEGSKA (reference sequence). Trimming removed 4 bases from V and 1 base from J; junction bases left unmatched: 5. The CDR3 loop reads CSATSGTGGTDTQYF. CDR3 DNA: TGCAGTGCTACCTCTGGGACAGGGGGCACAGATACGCAGTATTTT.

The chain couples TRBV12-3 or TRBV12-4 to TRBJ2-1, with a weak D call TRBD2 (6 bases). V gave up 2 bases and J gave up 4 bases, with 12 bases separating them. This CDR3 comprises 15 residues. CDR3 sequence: CASSLIPGDYNEQFF. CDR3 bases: TGTGCCAGCAGTTTAATTCCGGGGGATTACAATGAGCAGTTCTTC.

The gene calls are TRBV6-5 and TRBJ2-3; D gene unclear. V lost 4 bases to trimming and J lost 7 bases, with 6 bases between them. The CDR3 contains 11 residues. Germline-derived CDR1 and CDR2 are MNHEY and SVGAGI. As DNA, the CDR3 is TGTGCCAGCAGTTGGCTAAATACGCAGTATTTT. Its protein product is CASSWLNTQYF.

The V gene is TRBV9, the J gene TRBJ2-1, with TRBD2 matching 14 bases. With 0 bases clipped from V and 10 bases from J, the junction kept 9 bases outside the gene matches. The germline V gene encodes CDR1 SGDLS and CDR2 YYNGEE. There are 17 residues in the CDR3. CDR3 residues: CASSVGGTGLAGVEQFF. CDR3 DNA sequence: TGTGCCAGCAGCGTAGGGGGTACGGGACTAGCGGGAGTGGAGCAGTTCTTC.

CDR3 amino acids: CTCSLTPLLAGGKETQYF. The CDR3 bases are TGTACCTGCAGTTTAACCCCCCTGCTAGCGGGAGGAAAAGAGACCCAGTACTTC. This chain joins TRBV12-3 or TRBV12-4 and TRBJ2-5; 11 nucleotides line up with TRBD2. This CDR3 region has 18 residues.

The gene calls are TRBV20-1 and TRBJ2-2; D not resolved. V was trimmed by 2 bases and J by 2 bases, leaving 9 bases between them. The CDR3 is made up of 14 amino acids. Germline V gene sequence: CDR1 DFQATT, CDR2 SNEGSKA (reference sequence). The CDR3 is CSARSDKNTGELFF. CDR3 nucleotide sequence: TGCAGTGCTAGAAGCGACAAAAACACCGGGGAGCTGTTTTTT.

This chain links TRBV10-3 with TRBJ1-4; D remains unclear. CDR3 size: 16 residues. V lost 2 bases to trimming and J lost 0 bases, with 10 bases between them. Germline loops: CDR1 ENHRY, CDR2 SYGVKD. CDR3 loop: CAISEPGLSTNEKLFF. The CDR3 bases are TGTGCCATCAGTGAGCCAGGCCTGTCAACTAATGAAAAACTGTTTTTT.

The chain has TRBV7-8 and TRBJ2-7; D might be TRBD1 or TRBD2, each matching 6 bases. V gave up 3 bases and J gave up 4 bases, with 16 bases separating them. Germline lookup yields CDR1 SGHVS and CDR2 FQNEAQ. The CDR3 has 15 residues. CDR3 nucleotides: TGTGCCAGCAGCTTTATAGAAGGAGGGGGTTACGAGCAGTACGTC. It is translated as CASSFIEGGGYEQYV.

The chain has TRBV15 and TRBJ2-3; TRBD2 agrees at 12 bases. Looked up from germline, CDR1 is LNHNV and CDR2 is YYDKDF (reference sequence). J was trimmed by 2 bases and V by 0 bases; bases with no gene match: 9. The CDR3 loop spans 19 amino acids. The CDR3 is CATSREPPTSGGPTDTQYF. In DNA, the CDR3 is TGTGCCACCAGCAGAGAACCCCCGACTAGCGGGGGACCCACAGATACGCAGTATTTT. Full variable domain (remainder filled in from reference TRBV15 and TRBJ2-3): DAMVIQNPRYQVTQFGKPVTLSCSQTLNHNVMYWYQQKSSQAPKLLFHYYDKDFNNEADTPDNFQSRRPNTSFCFLDIRSPGLGDTAMYLCATSREPPTSGGPTDTQYFGPGTRLTVL.

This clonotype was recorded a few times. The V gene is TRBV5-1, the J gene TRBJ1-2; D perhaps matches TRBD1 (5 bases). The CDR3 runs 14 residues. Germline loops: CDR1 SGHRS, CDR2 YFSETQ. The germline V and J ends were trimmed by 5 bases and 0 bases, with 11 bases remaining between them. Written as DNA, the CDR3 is TGCGCCAGCAGATCACAGGAACCTAACTATGGCTACACCTTC. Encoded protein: CASRSQEPNYGYTF.

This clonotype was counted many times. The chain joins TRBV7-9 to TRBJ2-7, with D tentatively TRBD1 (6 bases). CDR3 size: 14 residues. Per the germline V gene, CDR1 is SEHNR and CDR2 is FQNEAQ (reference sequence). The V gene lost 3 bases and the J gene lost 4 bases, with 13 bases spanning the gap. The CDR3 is CASSFGQYPYEQYV. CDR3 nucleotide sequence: TGTGCCAGCAGCTTTGGACAGTATCCTTACGAGCAGTACGTC.